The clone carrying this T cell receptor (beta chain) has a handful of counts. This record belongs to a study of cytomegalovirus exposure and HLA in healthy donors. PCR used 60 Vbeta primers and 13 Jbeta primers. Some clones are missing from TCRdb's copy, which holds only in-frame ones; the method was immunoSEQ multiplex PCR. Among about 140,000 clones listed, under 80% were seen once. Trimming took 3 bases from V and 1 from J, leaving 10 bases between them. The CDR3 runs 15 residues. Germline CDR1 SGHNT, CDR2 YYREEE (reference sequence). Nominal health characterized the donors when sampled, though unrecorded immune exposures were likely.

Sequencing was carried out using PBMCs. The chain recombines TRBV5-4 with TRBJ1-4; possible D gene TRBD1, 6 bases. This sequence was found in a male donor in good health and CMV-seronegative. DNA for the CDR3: TGTGCCAGCAGCTACTCGACAGGAACTAATGAAAAACTGTTTTTT. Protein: CASSYSTGTNEKLFF.